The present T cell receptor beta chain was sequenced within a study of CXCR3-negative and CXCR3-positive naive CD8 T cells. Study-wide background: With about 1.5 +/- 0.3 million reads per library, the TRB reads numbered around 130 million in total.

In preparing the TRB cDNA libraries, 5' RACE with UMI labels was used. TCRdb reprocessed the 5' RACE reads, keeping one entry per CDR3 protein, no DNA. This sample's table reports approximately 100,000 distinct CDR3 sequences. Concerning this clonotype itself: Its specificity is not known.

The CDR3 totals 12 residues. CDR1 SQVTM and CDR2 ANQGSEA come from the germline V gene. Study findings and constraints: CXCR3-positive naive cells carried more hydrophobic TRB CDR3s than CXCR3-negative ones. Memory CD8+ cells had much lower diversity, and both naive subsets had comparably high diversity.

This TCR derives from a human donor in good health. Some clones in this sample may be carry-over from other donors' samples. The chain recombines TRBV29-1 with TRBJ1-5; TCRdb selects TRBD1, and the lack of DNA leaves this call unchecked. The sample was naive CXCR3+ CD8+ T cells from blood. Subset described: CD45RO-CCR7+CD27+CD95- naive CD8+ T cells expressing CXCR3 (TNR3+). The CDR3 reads CSVGQGLRPQHF.